This TCR beta chain comes out of a study of spatial heterogeneity in lung cancer. About this clonotype itself: A much more abundant neighbour one base away suggests this may be a read error. Likely a read error: the CDR3 ends without its conserved phenylalanine or tryptophan.

TCRdb itself ran the 5' RACE reads through MiXCR, one entry per CDR3 protein. The sample contains 85,000 to 100,000 distinct CDR3 sequences, just under 20% of which appear only once. There are 12 residues in the CDR3. CDR1 is SGHRS and CDR2 is YFSETQ in the germline V gene. Trimming removed 5 bases from V and 2 bases from J, with 4 bases in between. Stated time point: blood at routine non-recurrence follow-up after resection. The chain is built from TRBV5-1 and TRBJ2-2, with no clear D. The sequence derives from a male donor with early-stage non-small cell lung cancer. The sample was PBMCs, taken at follow-up. Here the CDR3 reads CASRPNTGELFS. As DNA, the CDR3 is TGCGCCAGCAGGCCCAACACCGGGGAGCTGTTTTCT.